This T cell receptor beta chain originates from a study of T cells after posttransplantation cyclophosphamide. The method was immunoSEQ multiplex PCR; TCRdb's version includes in-frame clones alone and lacks a portion of them. The sample holds under 50,000 clones, and no clone turns up only once. Study observations and caveats: Donor-recipient repertoire similarity was low at 1-2 months, rising over year one. Blood and skin or GI T cell repertoires showed limited TRB overlap. Recipient CMV seropositivity and CMV reactivation strongly tracked TRB clonality.

Germline V gene lookup returns CDR1 SGHDN and CDR2 FVKESK. V lost 4 bases and J 4 bases, leaving 16 bases between the germline ends. This CDR3 is 15 amino acids long. This clone came up many times. The antigen is undetermined. The clonotype was recovered from a woman aged 45 to 65 in good health and a related stem cell transplant donor. Sequencing used PBMCs. The chain combines TRBV14 with TRBJ1-2; a weak D match, TRBD1 (6 bases). The CDR3 loop reads CASSPTGGRFYGYTF. DNA for the CDR3: TGTGCCAGCAGCCCAACGGGGGGGCGCTTCTATGGCTACACCTTC.